The rows below give T cell receptor beta chains drawn from one sample of a study of beta chain features in type 1 diabetes. Generated by immunoSEQ multiplex PCR, the TCRdb table keeps only in-frame clones and is missing some. The sample shows some 360,000 clones, 8% to 10% of them seen only once. The specimen sequenced was central memory CD4+ T cells from blood. Source of these receptors: a man younger than 45 with type 1 diabetes. Each CDR3 is given with its conserved first and last residue. D genes are given only for firm matches. Only some rows state a clone size, as once, few, many or a class for expanded clones.

j_call v_call d_call clone_size cdr3_aa cdr3_nt
TRBJ2-3 TRBV19 TRBD2 - CATASLTSSSTDTQYF TGTGCCACCGCGTCCCTGACTAGCTCGAGCACAGATACGCAGTATTTT
TRBJ1-4 TRBV5-5 - many CASTRDGLNEKLFF TGTGCCAGTACCCGAGACGGTCTTAATGAAAAACTGTTTTTT
TRBJ2-4 TRBV14 - few CASSQVSDRSFQYF TGTGCCAGCAGCCAAGTATCGGATAGGAGCTTCCAGTACTTC
TRBJ2-5 TRBV7-3 - - CASSSAPLETQYF TGTGCCAGCAGCTCAGCCCCTTTAGAGACCCAGTACTTC
TRBJ2-1 TRBV19 - many CASRRTRAPNEQFF TGTGCCTCCCGAAGGACGAGGGCCCCGAATGAGCAGTTCTTC
TRBJ2-1 TRBV5-1 TRBD1 - CASSPGGTGPEQFF TGCGCCAGCAGCCCGGGTGGGACAGGCCCTGAGCAGTTCTTC
TRBJ2-7 TRBV10-3 - - CAISAGQEYEQYF TGTGCCATCAGTGCCGGGCAGGAATACGAGCAGTACTTC
TRBJ2-1 TRBV6-6 - - CASTRGSLVEQFF TGTGCCAGCACCCGGGGGAGTCTAGTTGAGCAGTTCTTC
TRBJ2-3 TRBV11-1 - few CASSPRGDSTDTQYF TGTGCCAGCAGCCCCAGGGGGGATAGCACAGATACGCAGTATTTT
TRBJ2-3 TRBV20-1 - many CSAGATDTQYF TGCAGTGCTGGAGCCACAGATACGCAGTATTTT
TRBJ2-5 TRBV25-1 - few CASTHEETQYF TGTGCCAGCACACACGAAGAGACCCAGTACTTC